This T cell receptor beta chain was identified during a study of cytomegalovirus exposure and HLA in healthy donors. Study background: T cells numbering around 190 million yielded around 120 million unique TCR beta sequences in an earlier analysis.

To note about this clone: Its specificity is unknown.

The primer mix had 60 Vbeta and 13 Jbeta primers. Assay used: immunoSEQ multiplex PCR; TCRdb lists only in-frame clones, some missing. The sample gives some 160,000 clones, approximately 71% of which show up once; 5.4% is in the top ten. Study outcomes and limitations: Information on immune exposure was restricted to one variable (CMV serostatus).

The clonotype originates from a young woman in good health and CMV-seropositive. The sample comprised PBMCs.

The CDR3 sequence is CASSPRTSTDTQYF. CDR3 bases: TGTGCCAGCAGCCCCCGGACTAGCACAGATACGCAGTATTTT. J is TRBJ2-3 and V is TRBV5-4; tentatively, D is TRBD2 (5 bases). The germline V gene encodes CDR1 SGHNT and CDR2 YYREEE (reference sequence). The CDR3 totals 14 residues. Trimming took off 4 bases at V and 0 bases at J, with 9 bases between the two ends.